These 27 T cell receptor beta chains were sequenced from one sample in a study of T cells in Graves' hyperthyroidism and ophthalmopathy. TCR beta CDR3 regions were amplified from RNA. A first-round RT-PCR of the TCR CDR3 used the HTBI primer set. MiXCR, applied by TCRdb to the multiplex PCR reads, yields one record per CDR3 protein. The table records 600,000 or so distinct CDR3 sequences, 13% to 15% of them present only once. Sequenced sample: blood. Every receptor here comes from a woman between 18 and 30 years old with Graves' ophthalmopathy.

This clonotype occurred many times. The chain recombines TRBV15 with TRBJ2-7; D is uncertain. Germline assignment: CDR1 LNHNV and CDR2 YYDKDF (reference sequence). CDR3 length: 13 amino acids. The germline V and J ends were trimmed by 0 bases and 2 bases, with 5 bases remaining between them. The CDR3, as DNA: TGTGCCACCAGCAGAGAGCCTCCCTACGAGCAGTACTTC. Amino acids: CATSREPPYEQYF.

Details on this clonotype: Given a much more abundant clone one base away, this may be a read error. The chain couples TRBV28 to TRBJ2-2; D possibly corresponds to TRBD2 (6 bases). V was trimmed by 5 bases and J by 2 bases, leaving 18 bases between them. The length of the CDR3 is 17 residues. Germline CDR1 and CDR2: MDHEN and SYDVKM. The CDR3 DNA follows: TGTGCCAGCAGTCTTCTAGCGAGAGCGCTAAACACCGGGGAGCTGTTTTTT. The encoded protein is CASSLLARALNTGELFF. The full variable domain, rest sourced from reference TRBV28 and TRBJ2-2, is DVKVTQSSRYLVKRTGEKVFLECVQDMDHENMFWYRQDPGLGLRLIYFSYDVKMKEKGDIPEGYSVSREKKERFSLILESASTNQTSMYLCASSLLARALNTGELFFGEGSRLTVL.

V gene TRBV19 combines with J gene TRBJ1-2; D not certain. V was trimmed by 8 bases and J by 3 bases, leaving 10 bases between them. CDR1 LNHDA and CDR2 SQIVND come from the germline V gene (reference sequence). There are 12 residues in the CDR3. In DNA, the CDR3 is TGTGCCAGTCTGGATGGACACTATGGCTACACCTTC. Residues: CASLDGHYGYTF.

The chain couples TRBV20-1 to TRBJ2-7, with 10 bases that match TRBD2. In germline, CDR1 is DFQATT, CDR2 SNEGSKA (reference sequence). Trimming at V came to 1 base and at J to 3 bases, leaving 18 bases not matched to a gene. The CDR3 contains 19 residues. The DNA for the CDR3 is TGCAGTGCTAGAGGGTTCTCTAGCGGGAGACTAAACCGGGGCTACGAGCAGTACTTC. Amino acids: CSARGFSSGRLNRGYEQYF.

This clonotype was seen many times. This chain connects TRBV28 to TRBJ2-5; D is possibly TRBD1 (6 bases). CDR1 MDHEN and CDR2 SYDVKM come from the germline V gene. The CDR3 consists of 13 residues. Trimming removed 7 bases from V and 3 bases from J, with 12 bases in between. CDR3 coding DNA: TGTGCCAGCATTCAAGGGGGAAAAGAGACCCAGTACTTC. Its protein is CASIQGGKETQYF.

This clonotype was seen ten or more times. V and J are TRBV10-3 and TRBJ1-3; TRBD1 matches 9 bases. V gave up 6 bases and J gave up 4 bases; unmatched junction bases: 4. Germline-derived CDR1 and CDR2 are ENHRY and SYGVKD. This CDR3 has 14 residues. The CDR3 nucleotides are TGTGCCATCAGCCGACAGGGGGAAGGAAACACCATATATTTT. It encodes CAISRQGEGNTIYF.

The table lists this clonotype with many counts. V and J are TRBV11-2 and TRBJ2-2; D is unresolved. CDR3 length: 12 residues. Germline CDR1 and CDR2: SGHAT and FQNNGV. Trimming removed 3 bases at V and 4 bases at J, with 3 bases between. CDR3 DNA sequence: TGTGCCAGCAGCTTTCTCACCGGGGAGCTGTTTTTT. Amino acids: CASSFLTGELFF.

This clonotype was recorded at least ten times. The chain carries TRBV19 and TRBJ1-1; 8 bases match TRBD1. The CDR3 extends over 13 amino acids. J lost 4 bases, V lost 7 bases, and 5 bases had no gene match. CDR1 is LNHDA, CDR2 SQIVND, per germline (reference sequence). This CDR3 reads CASNHRGFTEAFF. DNA of the CDR3: TGTGCCAGTAACCACAGGGGGTTCACTGAAGCTTTCTTT.

This clonotype has at least ten counts. The chain uses TRBV7-8 and TRBJ2-1, with D perhaps given as TRBD1 or TRBD2 (5 bases each). This CDR3 is 16 amino acids long. Per the germline V gene, CDR1 is SGHVS and CDR2 is FQNEAQ. The ends were cut back, 0 bases at V and 5 bases at J, with 14 bases in the middle. The CDR3 here is CASSLALEGRNNEQFF. DNA for the CDR3: TGTGCCAGCAGCTTAGCGCTAGAGGGGCGAAACAATGAGCAGTTCTTC.

This clonotype was picked up a small number of times. The chain is built from TRBV24-1 and TRBJ2-3; no clear D. The CDR3 has 14 residues. The V gene lost 0 bases and the J gene lost 1 base, with 4 bases spanning the gap. CDR1 is KGHDR and CDR2 is SFDVKD in the germline V gene. This CDR3 is CATSDLRGTDTQYF. DNA for the CDR3: TGTGCCACCAGTGATTTGCGCGGCACAGATACGCAGTATTTT.

V usage is TRBV2 and J usage is TRBJ2-7, with a weak D call TRBD1 (6 bases). The CDR3 totals 13 residues. Germline values: CDR1 SNHLY, CDR2 FYNNEI. The V gene lost 7 bases and the J gene lost 2 bases, with 12 bases spanning the gap. The CDR3 bases are TGTGCCAGCAATTCCCAGGGGACCTACGAGCAGTACTTC. This gives the protein CASNSQGTYEQYF.

This clonotype was counted between two and nine times. V usage is TRBV7-9 and J usage is TRBJ2-3; D is undetermined. CDR1 and CDR2 (germline): SEHNR, FQNEAQ (reference sequence). Trimming stripped 8 bases from V and 0 bases from J, with 9 bases between. CDR3 size: 13 residues. The CDR3 spells CASYSSSTDTQYF. In DNA, the CDR3 is TGTGCCAGCTACAGCTCTAGCACAGATACGCAGTATTTT. The full variable domain, with the rest looked up from reference TRBV7-9 and TRBJ2-3, is DTGVSQNPRHKITKRGQNVTFRCDPISEHNRLYWYRQTLGQGPEFLTYFQNEAQLEKSRLLSDRFSAERPKGSFSTLEIQRTEQGDSAMYLCASYSSSTDTQYFGPGTRLTVL.

The chain is built from TRBV5-4 and TRBJ1-1; unclear D gene. CDR3 length: 14 amino acids. Germline CDR1 and CDR2: SGHNT and YYREEE (reference sequence). Trimming removed 1 base from V and 9 bases from J, with 16 bases in between. The CDR3, as DNA: TGTGCCAGCAGCTTGAACCCGACTGAGGCTAAAGCTTTCTTT. Translation: CASSLNPTEAKAFF.

The chain combines TRBV12-3 or TRBV12-4 with TRBJ2-3; 11 nucleotides align to TRBD2. The CDR3 totals 19 residues. The trim removed 10 bases at V and 2 bases at J, leaving 20 bases unmatched. In DNA form, the CDR3 reads TGTGCCACCACAGTTTCCCTCGGCCTAGCGGGAGGTCCCACAGATACGCAGTATTTT. It codes for CATTVSLGLAGGPTDTQYF.

This clonotype was detected ten times or more. The chain joins TRBV6-2 or TRBV6-3 to TRBJ2-7; possibly TRBD2 for D (5 bases). This CDR3 region has 15 residues. V was trimmed by 6 bases and J by 1 base, leaving 16 bases between them. Germline V gives CDR1 MNHEY, CDR2 SVGEGT. CDR3 protein: CASRLGRRSSYEQYF. CDR3 DNA sequence: TGTGCCAGCAGGCTGGGCCGGAGGAGTTCCTACGAGCAGTACTTC.

V usage is TRBV4-1 and J usage is TRBJ1-6; D may be TRBD1 (6 bases). The CDR3 length is 14 residues. Germline assignment: CDR1 MGHRA and CDR2 YSYEKL. Trimming stripped 1 base from V and 8 bases from J, with 9 bases between. CDR3 DNA sequence: TGCGCCAGCAGCCAAGGGGGGCAGGATTCACCCCTCCACTTT. This gives the protein CASSQGGQDSPLHF.

This chain links TRBV27 with TRBJ2-2; 12 bases are shared with TRBD2. The CDR3 is 15 residues long. V lost 5 bases and J lost 6; bases outside the gene matches: 4. Per the germline V gene, CDR1 is MNHEY and CDR2 is SMNVEV (reference sequence). CDR3 nucleotide sequence: TGTGCCAGCAGTCTGACTAGCGGGAGCTCCGGGGAGCTGTTTTTT. Its protein is CASSLTSGSSGELFF.

This clonotype was observed at least ten times. V and J are TRBV6-6 and TRBJ2-3, with D perhaps TRBD2 (6 bases). V dropped 0 bases and J dropped 0 bases, with 16 bases sitting between them. Per germline, CDR1 MNHNY and CDR2 SVGAGI (reference sequence). The CDR3 is made up of 18 amino acids. CDR3 coding DNA: TGTGCCAGCAGTTACTCTTGGGGGGTCCGCCTTAGCACAGATACGCAGTATTTT. Its translation: CASSYSWGVRLSTDTQYF.

This clonotype was detected ten times or more. The chain is built from TRBV2 and TRBJ2-7, with TRBD2 identical over 7 bases. From germline, CDR1 is SNHLY and CDR2 FYNNEI. J was trimmed by 6 bases and V by 11 bases; bases with no gene match: 4. The CDR3 runs to 10 residues. In DNA, the CDR3 is TGTGCCTGGGGGGGGAGCGAGCAGTACTTC. Translated, it gives CAWGGSEQYF.

Many counts were recorded for this clonotype. The chain recombines TRBV7-2 with TRBJ2-1, with D uncertain. Between the trimmed V and J ends, which lost 2 bases and 5 bases, there was a span of 13 bases. Germline CDR1 is SGHTA and CDR2 is FQGNSA. The CDR3 is made up of 15 amino acids. CDR3 nucleotide sequence: TGTGCCAGCAGCTTAAAACCAAACCCCAACAATGAGCAGTTCTTC. Its translation is CASSLKPNPNNEQFF.

This clonotype occurred many times. The chain is built from TRBV12-3 or TRBV12-4 and TRBJ2-7, with D unclear. The CDR3 is made up of 13 amino acids. The ends were cut back, 7 bases at V and 2 bases at J, with 12 bases in the middle. The CDR3 DNA reads TGTGCCAGCAAGATATTTAGGGCCTACGAGCAGTACTTC. Its translation: CASKIFRAYEQYF.

A few counts support this clonotype. The chain has TRBV7-3 and TRBJ2-3; TRBD2 might be the D (6 bases). The CDR3 has 14 residues. The germline V gene encodes CDR1 SGHTA and CDR2 FQGTGA. Trimming took 5 bases from V and 2 from J, leaving 11 bases between them. The CDR3 sequence: CASSEPGLTDTQYF. CDR3 coding DNA: TGTGCCAGCAGCGAGCCGGGACTCACAGATACGCAGTATTTT. Filled out from reference TRBV7-3 and TRBJ2-3, the complete variable domain reads GAGVSQTPSNKVTEKGKYVELRCDPISGHTALYWYRQSLGQGPEFLIYFQGTGAADDSGLPNDRFFAVRPEGSVSTLKIQRTERGDSAVYLCASSEPGLTDTQYFGPGTRLTVL.

This clonotype occurred once. A much larger clonotype is one base distant, so this may be a read error. This chain connects TRBV24-1 to TRBJ2-1; 7 bases are a match to TRBD2. Per germline, CDR1 KGHDR and CDR2 SFDVKD. This CDR3 comprises 17 residues. Written as DNA, the CDR3 is TGTGCCACCGGTGATTTGGGGCTAGCGGATTCCTACAATGAGCAGTTCTTC. Its translation: CATGDLGLADSYNEQFF.

This clonotype has at least ten counts. The chain couples TRBV6-1 to TRBJ1-1; D call uncertain. The germline gives CDR1 MNHNS, CDR2 SASEGT. Trimming took 2 bases from V and 9 from J, leaving 13 bases between them. The CDR3 is made up of 13 amino acids. The CDR3 coding sequence is TGTGCCAGCAGTGAATCCCCCTTCCCGAAAGCTTTCTTT. It codes for CASSESPFPKAFF.

Many counts were recorded for this clonotype. The gene calls are TRBV11-3 and TRBJ1-2; unclear D gene. Germline CDR1 SGHNT, CDR2 YENEEA. The length of the CDR3 is 15 residues. Trimming left V 5 bases short and J 2 bases short, with 15 bases between. This chain's CDR3 is CASSPRWVGNYGYTF. CDR3 nucleotides: TGTGCCAGCAGCCCCCGTTGGGTGGGGAACTATGGCTACACCTTC.

Note on this clonotype: This may stem from a read error, because a much larger clone lies one nucleotide away. The V call is TRBV4-1, the J call TRBJ2-5, with 12 bases lining up with TRBD2. CDR3 length equals 16 residues. Germline lookup yields CDR1 MGHRA and CDR2 YSYEKL. CDR3 coding DNA: TGCGCCAGCAGCCACGGGACTAGCGGGCGCCAAGAGGCCCAGTACTTC. As protein: CASSHGTSGRQEAQYF.

The CDR3 is CASIPQGAKGNTIYF. CDR3 DNA: TGTGCCAGCATTCCACAGGGGGCGAAAGGAAACACCATATATTTT. V is TRBV28 and J is TRBJ1-3; 9 nucleotides match TRBD1. The CDR3 loop spans 15 amino acids. J gave up 4 bases and V 7 bases, and 8 bases lay outside the gene matches. CDR1 is MDHEN and CDR2 is SYDVKM in the germline V gene.